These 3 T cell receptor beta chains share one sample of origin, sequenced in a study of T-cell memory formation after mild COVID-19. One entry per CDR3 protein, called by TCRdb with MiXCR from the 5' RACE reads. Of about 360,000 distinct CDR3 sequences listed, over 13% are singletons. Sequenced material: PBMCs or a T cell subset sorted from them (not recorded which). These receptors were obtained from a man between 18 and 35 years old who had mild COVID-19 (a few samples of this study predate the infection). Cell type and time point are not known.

The DNA of the CDR3 is TGCGCCAGCAGCTTGGACAGGGTCGGTAGGACATCCGGGGAGCTGTTTTTT. It yields the protein CASSLDRVGRTSGELFF. The chain links TRBV5-1 to TRBJ2-2; D possibly corresponds to TRBD1 (6 bases). V was cut by 0 bases and J by 6 bases, with 18 bases left in between. The CDR3 covers 17 residues. The germline V gene encodes CDR1 SGHRS and CDR2 YFSETQ.

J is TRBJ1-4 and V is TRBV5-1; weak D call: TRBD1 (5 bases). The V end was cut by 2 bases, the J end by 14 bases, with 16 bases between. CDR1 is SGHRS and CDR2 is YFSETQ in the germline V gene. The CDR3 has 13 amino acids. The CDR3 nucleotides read TGCGCCAGCAGCTTTCAGGGCTCCGGTGTTCTGTTTTTT. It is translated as CASSFQGSGVLFF.

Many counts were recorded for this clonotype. The CDR3 protein is CASRLQGAPSYNEQFF. The CDR3 DNA is TGCGCCAGCAGATTACAGGGGGCCCCCTCCTACAATGAGCAGTTCTTC. V usage is TRBV5-1 and J usage is TRBJ2-1, with 9 bases matching TRBD1. The CDR3 has 16 residues. Germline CDR1 and CDR2: SGHRS and YFSETQ. After removal of 5 bases from V and 0 bases from J, the junction contained 6 bases not matched to a gene.